One sample yielded the 25 T cell receptor beta chains listed below, sequenced in a study of blood T cell repertoires in COVID-19. The data were produced by immunoSEQ multiplex PCR, yet TCRdb's version contains in-frame clones alone and is incomplete. The sample holds 200,000 to 300,000 clones; 83% are singletons and the top ten take roughly 5%. Sequenced input: peripheral blood. All receptors derive from a human donor in a cohort sampled during active COVID-19.

This clone has only one observation. CDR3: CASSSTGKGALADTQYF. CDR3 in DNA: TGTGCCAGTAGTTCCACAGGGAAAGGAGCTTTGGCAGATACGCAGTATTTT. The J gene is TRBJ2-3, the V gene TRBV19; TRBD1 might be the D (6 bases). Germline V gene data show CDR1 as LNHDA and CDR2 as SQIVND (reference sequence). The CDR3 has 17 amino acids. With 5 bases removed from V and 4 bases from J, the gap between germline ends came to 22 bases.

The gene calls are TRBV5-1 and TRBJ1-1, with 9 positions matching TRBD1. Trimming cost V 0 bases and J 2 bases; bases outside gene matches: 2. In germline, CDR1 is SGHRS, CDR2 YFSETQ. This CDR3 is built from 15 residues. The CDR3 is CASSLGDRANTEAFF. DNA of the CDR3: TGCGCCAGCAGCTTGGGGGACAGGGCTAACACTGAAGCTTTCTTT.

DNA of the CDR3: TGTGCCACCGGGACTAGCGGGAGGGGTAATGAGCAGTTCTTC. Encoded protein: CATGTSGRGNEQFF. The chain links TRBV10-3 to TRBJ2-1, with 16 bases fitting TRBD2. The J segment lost 7 bases and the V segment lost 10 bases, leaving 4 bases of the junction unmatched. The CDR3 loop spans 14 amino acids. Germline CDR1 and CDR2: ENHRY and SYGVKD.

About this clone: A read error may account for a junction end that differs from germline. This sequence joins TRBV27 and TRBJ2-5, with 15 bases matching TRBD2. In germline, CDR1 is MNHEY, CDR2 SMNVEV (reference sequence). This CDR3 contains 15 residues. This CDR3 is CASSPRTSGGETRYF. The CDR3 DNA reads as TGTGCCAGCAGTCCTCGGACTAGCGGGGGGGAGACCCGGTACTTC.

The chain combines TRBV5-1 with TRBJ2-3; possible D gene TRBD1, 5 bases. Trimming left V 3 bases short and J 1 base short, with 18 bases between. CDR3 length: 17 residues. The germline gives CDR1 SGHRS, CDR2 YFSETQ. The CDR3 loop is CASSSSRVASGTDTQYF. CDR3 coding DNA: TGCGCCAGCAGCTCGTCCAGGGTAGCCTCTGGCACAGATACGCAGTATTTT.

The V gene is TRBV10-3, the J gene TRBJ1-6, with 7 bases aligning to TRBD1. The CDR3 is 14 residues long. Germline V gene sequence: CDR1 ENHRY, CDR2 SYGVKD. Trimming cost V 6 bases and J 7 bases; bases outside gene matches: 6. The CDR3 region is CAIRGTVRNSPLHF. For the CDR3, the DNA is TGTGCCATCAGGGGGACAGTGAGAAATTCACCCCTCCACTTT.

Only one count was recorded for this clone. The CDR3 nucleotides read TGTGCCAGCAGCTTTTTTCAGGGGGCCCTGGGGTACGAGCAGTACTTC. Its translation is CASSFFQGALGYEQYF. This chain links TRBV3-1 (or the pseudogene TRBV3-2) with TRBJ2-7, with 8 bases that match TRBD1. V dropped 5 bases and J dropped 4; count of bases not matched to a gene: 13. This CDR3 comprises 16 residues. Looked up from germline, CDR1 is LGHDT and CDR2 is YNNKEL (reference sequence).

J is TRBJ2-1 and V is TRBV11-2; TRBD2 might be the D (6 bases). V was clipped by 5 bases and J by 1 base, with 9 bases between them. Germline values: CDR1 SGHAT, CDR2 FQNNGV. This CDR3 spans 14 amino acids. This CDR3 is CASSPSGSYNEQFF. The DNA of the CDR3 is TGTGCCAGCAGCCCCAGCGGGTCCTACAATGAGCAGTTCTTC.

The chain uses TRBV30 and TRBJ1-6; D possibly corresponds to TRBD1 (5 bases). V lost 3 bases and J lost 2, with 11 bases in between. The CDR3 contains 15 residues. CDR1 is GTSNPN, CDR2 SVGIG, per germline (reference sequence). The CDR3 is CAWRWGGAYNSPLHF. DNA for the CDR3: TGTGCCTGGAGGTGGGGGGGGGCCTATAATTCACCCCTCCACTTT.

The V call is TRBV24-1, the J call TRBJ1-5; D is unclear. Trimming stripped 1 base from V and 1 base from J, with 10 bases between. Germline V gene lookup returns CDR1 KGHDR and CDR2 SFDVKD. This CDR3 is built from 16 residues. Here the CDR3 DNA reads TGTGCCACCAGTGATTTTAAAGGAGAGAGCAATCAGCCCCAGCATTTT. Translating gives CATSDFKGESNQPQHF.

The gene calls are TRBV6-5 and TRBJ1-2, with D perhaps matching TRBD1 (6 bases). Trimming stripped 0 bases from V and 7 bases from J, with 15 bases between. The CDR3 is 15 residues long. The germline V gene encodes CDR1 MNHEY and CDR2 SVGAGI. CDR3 sequence: CASSYSSQGLGGYTF. DNA for the CDR3: TGTGCCAGCAGTTACTCGAGTCAGGGGTTGGGTGGCTACACCTTC.

The chain uses TRBV3-1 (or the pseudogene TRBV3-2) and TRBJ2-2, with 9 bases aligning to TRBD2. The CDR3 runs 17 residues. Germline values: CDR1 LGHDT, CDR2 YNNKEL (reference sequence). Losses at the gene ends were 0 bases for V and 4 bases for J; bases not matched to a gene: 6. The CDR3 loop reads CASSQDYGGGATGELFF. CDR3 bases: TGTGCCAGCAGCCAAGATTACGGCGGGGGGGCCACCGGGGAGCTGTTTTTT.

The chain recombines TRBV7-6 with TRBJ2-2; possible D gene TRBD1, 5 bases. CDR1 is SGHVS and CDR2 is FNYEAQ in the germline V gene. The V end lost 2 bases, the J end lost 5 bases, and 15 bases lay between the germline ends. CDR3 length: 16 amino acids. DNA of the CDR3: TGTGCCAGCAGCTTACTCTCAGGGTTATCTACCGGGGAGCTGTTTTTT. Protein sequence: CASSLLSGLSTGELFF.

This chain uses TRBV12-3 or TRBV12-4 with TRBJ2-7; weak D call: TRBD1 (6 bases). The CDR3 is 13 amino acids. V was trimmed by 6 bases and J by 1 base, leaving 10 bases between them. As DNA, the CDR3 is TGTGCCAGCAGCGAAGGACAGTCCTACGAGCAGTACTTC. Translated, it gives CASSEGQSYEQYF.

This clone appeared a single time. The rearrangement links TRBV9 to TRBJ1-3, with TRBD1 matching over 9 bases. The CDR3 loop spans 16 amino acids. Germline CDR1 and CDR2: SGDLS and YYNGEE. The junction had 8 bases not matched to a gene; V was cut back by 3 bases and J by 4 bases. CDR3 protein: CASSAPQGAKGNTIYF. DNA for the CDR3: TGTGCCAGCAGCGCCCCACAGGGGGCAAAAGGAAACACCATATATTTT. The full variable domain, with the rest looked up from reference TRBV9 and TRBJ1-3, is DSGVTQTPKHLITATGQRVTLRCSPRSGDLSVYWYQQSLDQGLQFLIQYYNGEERAKGNILERFSAQQFPDLHSELNLSSLELGDSALYFCASSAPQGAKGNTIYFGEGSWLTVV.

V usage is TRBV7-8 and J usage is TRBJ1-3; D ambiguous. This CDR3 region has 15 residues. Looked up from germline, CDR1 is SGHVS and CDR2 is FQNEAQ. V gave up 2 bases and J gave up 1 base, with 9 bases separating them. The DNA of the CDR3 is TGTGCCAGCAGCTTAAGCTGGGCTTCTGGAAACACCATATATTTT. Amino acids: CASSLSWASGNTIYF.

This rearrangement joins TRBV5-1 to TRBJ2-3; 8 positions agree with TRBD2. The CDR3 contains 17 residues. The J segment lost 1 base and the V segment lost 3 bases, leaving 10 bases of the junction unmatched. The germline V gene has CDR1 SGHRS and CDR2 YFSETQ. As DNA, the CDR3 is TGCGCCAGCAGCTCCCAGCTAGCGGGCGACGGCACAGATACGCAGTATTTT. This codes for CASSSQLAGDGTDTQYF.

The chain links TRBV12-5 to TRBJ2-2, with 10 bases matching TRBD1. After removal of 11 bases from V and 6 bases from J, the junction contained 9 bases not matched to a gene. Germline V CDR1 and CDR2: LGHNT, FRNRAP. The CDR3 contains 14 residues. The CDR3 reads CAQRQGAGSGELFF. As DNA, the CDR3 is TGTGCTCAAAGACAGGGGGCGGGTTCCGGGGAGCTGTTTTTT.

The chain links TRBV5-4 to TRBJ2-5; D not certain. The CDR3 contains 13 residues. Germline V gene lookup returns CDR1 SGHNT and CDR2 YYREEE (reference sequence). Trimming pared 4 bases from V and 3 bases from J, leaving 10 bases between. CDR3 residues: CASSNVLEETQYF. As DNA, the CDR3 is TGTGCCAGCAGCAATGTTCTCGAAGAGACCCAGTACTTC.

The V gene is TRBV5-8, the J gene TRBJ2-7; 8 nucleotides match TRBD1. The CDR3 runs 14 residues. CDR1 and CDR2 (germline): SGHTS, YDEGEE. The ends lost 2 bases at V and 4 bases at J; junction bases unmatched: 5. CDR3 in amino acids: CASSFRNRGYEQYF. The CDR3 nucleotides are TGTGCCAGCAGCTTCAGGAACAGGGGGTACGAGCAGTACTTC.

The CDR3 DNA reads as TGTGCCAGCAGATCAACAGGGGATGAGCAGTACTTC. This gives the protein CASRSTGDEQYF. The chain uses TRBV6-5 and TRBJ2-7; 7 bases agree with TRBD1. The CDR3 loop spans 12 amino acids. V was pared by 6 bases and J by 7 bases, with 6 bases of the junction left unmatched. In germline, CDR1 is MNHEY, CDR2 SVGAGI.

The chain combines TRBV2 with TRBJ2-7; D is possibly TRBD2 (6 bases). CDR1 SNHLY and CDR2 FYNNEI come from the germline V gene. This CDR3 is 14 amino acids long. V was clipped by 7 bases and J by 0 bases, with 13 bases between them. The CDR3 DNA sequence: TGTGCCAGCATGGGGACCGGGGGCTCCTACGAGCAGTACTTC. It is translated as CASMGTGGSYEQYF.

The chain uses TRBV28 and TRBJ2-3; D uncertain. Germline V CDR1 and CDR2: MDHEN, SYDVKM. The ends were cut back, 5 bases at V and 0 bases at J, with 9 bases in the middle. The CDR3 totals 14 residues. DNA for the CDR3: TGTGCCAGCAGTAGTTCAGTCAGCACAGATACGCAGTATTTT. Translating gives CASSSSVSTDTQYF.

This clone was detected only once. The genes are TRBV11-3 and TRBJ2-2, with D possibly being TRBD2 (5 bases). There are 17 residues in the CDR3. The V end was cut by 5 bases, the J end by 0 bases, with 16 bases between. CDR1 and CDR2 (germline): SGHNT, YENEEA. Written as DNA, the CDR3 is TGTGCCAGCAGCACCGGGAAGCCGGGCGCGAACACCGGGGAGCTGTTTTTT. It translates to CASSTGKPGANTGELFF.

This sequence joins TRBV5-1 and TRBJ2-7; 11 nucleotides agree with TRBD1. CDR3 size: 14 residues. CDR1 is SGHRS, CDR2 YFSETQ, per germline. Losses at the gene ends were 3 bases for V and 5 bases for J; bases not matched to a gene: 4. The CDR3 sequence: CASSSGDRGNEQYF. Here the CDR3 DNA reads TGCGCCAGCAGCTCGGGGGACAGGGGGAACGAGCAGTACTTC.